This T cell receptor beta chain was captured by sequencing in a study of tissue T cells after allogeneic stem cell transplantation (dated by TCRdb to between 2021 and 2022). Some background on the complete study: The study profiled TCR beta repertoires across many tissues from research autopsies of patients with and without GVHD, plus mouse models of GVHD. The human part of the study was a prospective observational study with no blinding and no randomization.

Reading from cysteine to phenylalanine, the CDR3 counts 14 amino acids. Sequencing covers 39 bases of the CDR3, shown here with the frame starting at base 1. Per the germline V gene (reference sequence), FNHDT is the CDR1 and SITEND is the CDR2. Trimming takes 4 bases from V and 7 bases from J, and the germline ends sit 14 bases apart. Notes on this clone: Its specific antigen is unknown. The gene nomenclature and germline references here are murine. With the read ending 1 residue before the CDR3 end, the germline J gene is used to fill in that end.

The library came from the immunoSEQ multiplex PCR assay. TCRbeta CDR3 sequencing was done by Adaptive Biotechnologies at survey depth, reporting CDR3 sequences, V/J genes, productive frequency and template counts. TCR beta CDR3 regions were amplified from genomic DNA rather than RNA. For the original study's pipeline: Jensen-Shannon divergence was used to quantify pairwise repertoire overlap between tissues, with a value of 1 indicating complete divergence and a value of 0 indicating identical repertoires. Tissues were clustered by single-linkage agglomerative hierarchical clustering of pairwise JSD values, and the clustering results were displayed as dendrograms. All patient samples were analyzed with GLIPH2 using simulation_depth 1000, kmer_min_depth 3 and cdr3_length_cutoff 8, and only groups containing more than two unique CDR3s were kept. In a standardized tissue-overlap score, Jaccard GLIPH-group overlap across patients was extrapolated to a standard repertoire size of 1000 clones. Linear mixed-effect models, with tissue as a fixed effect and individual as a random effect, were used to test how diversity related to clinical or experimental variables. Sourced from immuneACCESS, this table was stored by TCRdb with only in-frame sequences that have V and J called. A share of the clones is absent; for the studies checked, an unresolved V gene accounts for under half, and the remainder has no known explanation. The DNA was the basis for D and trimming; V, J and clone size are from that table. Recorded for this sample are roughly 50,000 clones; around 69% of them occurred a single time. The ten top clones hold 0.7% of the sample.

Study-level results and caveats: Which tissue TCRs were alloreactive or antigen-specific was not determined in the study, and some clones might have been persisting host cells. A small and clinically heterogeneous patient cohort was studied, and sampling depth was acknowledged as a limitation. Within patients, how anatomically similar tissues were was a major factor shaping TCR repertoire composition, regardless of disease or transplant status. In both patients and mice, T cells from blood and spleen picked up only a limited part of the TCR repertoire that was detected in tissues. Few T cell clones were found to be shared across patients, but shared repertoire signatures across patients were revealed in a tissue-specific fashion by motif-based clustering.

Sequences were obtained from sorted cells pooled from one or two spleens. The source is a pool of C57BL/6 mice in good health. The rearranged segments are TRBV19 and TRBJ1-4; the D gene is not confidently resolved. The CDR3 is CASSYGESPERLFF. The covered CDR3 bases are TGTGCCAGCAGTTATGGGGAGTCCCCCGAAAGATTATTT. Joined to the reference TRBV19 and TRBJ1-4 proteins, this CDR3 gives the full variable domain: GGIITQTPKFLIGQEGQKLTLKCQQNFNHDTMYWYRQDSGKGLRLIYYSITENDLQKGDLSEGYDASREKKSSFSLTVTSAQKNEMAVFLCASSYGESPERLFFGHGTKLSVL.